This T cell receptor (beta chain) was captured by sequencing in a study of cytomegalovirus exposure and HLA in healthy donors. Study overall: T cells numbering about 180 million yielded 100 million to 120 million unique TCR beta sequences in an earlier analysis. Study-wide results and caveats: Presence/absence analysis assumed near-uniform sequencing depth across donors. Later, an analysis found that common viral pathogens appeared to be linked with several of the most significant clusters.

Vbeta (60) and Jbeta (13) primers were used in the PCR. Only in-frame clones appear in the TCRdb table, and some are missing; sequencing was by immunoSEQ multiplex PCR. This table holds 150,000 to 200,000 clones, approximately 70% found once. These donors, healthy bone marrow donors, were studied. On this clone: Its antigen remains unknown.

V lost 2 bases and J 2 bases, leaving 12 bases between the germline ends. CDR1 and CDR2 (germline): KGHSH, LQKENI. There are 15 residues in the CDR3. The clonotype comes from a man aged 40-55 years in good health and CMV-seropositive. The chain links TRBV18 to TRBJ1-2, with D unclear. Sequenced input: PBMCs. The CDR3 region has the DNA TGTGCCAGCTCACCAAACCGAGGCGGAAACTATGGCTACACCTTC. It yields the protein CASSPNRGGNYGYTF.